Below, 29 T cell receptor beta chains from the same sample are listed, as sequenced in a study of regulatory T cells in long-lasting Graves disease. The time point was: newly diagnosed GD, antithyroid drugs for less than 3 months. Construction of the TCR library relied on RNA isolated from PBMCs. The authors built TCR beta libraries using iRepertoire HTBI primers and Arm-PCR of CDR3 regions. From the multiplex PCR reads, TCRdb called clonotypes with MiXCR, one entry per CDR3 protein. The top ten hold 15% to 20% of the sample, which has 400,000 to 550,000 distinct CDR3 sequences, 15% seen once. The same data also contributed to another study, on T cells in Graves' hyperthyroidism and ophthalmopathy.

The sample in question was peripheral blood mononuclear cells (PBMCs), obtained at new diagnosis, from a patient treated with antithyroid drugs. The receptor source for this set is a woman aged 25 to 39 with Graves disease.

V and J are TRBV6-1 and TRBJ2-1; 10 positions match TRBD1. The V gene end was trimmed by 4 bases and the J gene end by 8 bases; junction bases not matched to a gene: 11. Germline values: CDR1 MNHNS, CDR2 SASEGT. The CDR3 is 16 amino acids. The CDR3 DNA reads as TGTGCCAGCAGTGTGCTGTCGGGACAGGGGATTTATGAGCAGTTCTTC. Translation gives CASSVLSGQGIYEQFF.

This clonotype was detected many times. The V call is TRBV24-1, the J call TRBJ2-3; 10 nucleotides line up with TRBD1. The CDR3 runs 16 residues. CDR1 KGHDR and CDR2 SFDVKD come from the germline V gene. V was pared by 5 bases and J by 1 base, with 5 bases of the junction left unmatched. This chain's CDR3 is CATSVGQGKGTDTQYF. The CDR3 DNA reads TGTGCCACCAGTGTGGGACAGGGGAAGGGCACAGATACGCAGTATTTT.

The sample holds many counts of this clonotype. In DNA form, the CDR3 reads TGTGCCAGCAGTGGACAGTTTGAAGCTTTCTTT. Translated, it gives CASSGQFEAFF. The V gene is TRBV28, the J gene TRBJ1-1, with D possibly being TRBD1 (6 bases). The V and J ends lost 5 bases and 7 bases respectively, with 8 bases between them. Germline CDR1 is MDHEN and CDR2 is SYDVKM. The CDR3 sequence is 11 residues long. Based on the CDR3 plus reference TRBV28 and TRBJ1-1, the full variable domain is DVKVTQSSRYLVKRTGEKVFLECVQDMDHENMFWYRQDPGLGLRLIYFSYDVKMKEKGDIPEGYSVSREKKERFSLILESASTNQTSMYLCASSGQFEAFFGQGTRLTVV.

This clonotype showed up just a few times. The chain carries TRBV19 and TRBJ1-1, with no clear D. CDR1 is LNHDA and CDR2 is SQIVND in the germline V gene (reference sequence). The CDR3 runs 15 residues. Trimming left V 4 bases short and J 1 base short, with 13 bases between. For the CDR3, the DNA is TGTGCCAGTAGTAGGACGTCAGGAGCGAACACTGAAGCTTTCTTT. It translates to CASSRTSGANTEAFF.

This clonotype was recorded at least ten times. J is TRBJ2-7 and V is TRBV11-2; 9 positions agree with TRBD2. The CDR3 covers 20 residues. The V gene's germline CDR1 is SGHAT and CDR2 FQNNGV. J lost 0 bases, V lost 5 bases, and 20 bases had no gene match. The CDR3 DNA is TGTGCCAGCAGCCCCCGCCGTGCTAGCGGGACCAGGGGAAGCTCCTACGAGCAGTACTTC. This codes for CASSPRRASGTRGSSYEQYF.

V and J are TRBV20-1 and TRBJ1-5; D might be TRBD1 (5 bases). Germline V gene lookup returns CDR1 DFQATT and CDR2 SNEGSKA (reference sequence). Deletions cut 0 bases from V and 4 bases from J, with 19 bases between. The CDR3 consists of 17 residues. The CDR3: CSARDPLRRAENQPQHF. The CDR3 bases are TGCAGTGCTAGAGATCCCCTCCGCAGGGCAGAAAATCAGCCCCAGCATTTT.

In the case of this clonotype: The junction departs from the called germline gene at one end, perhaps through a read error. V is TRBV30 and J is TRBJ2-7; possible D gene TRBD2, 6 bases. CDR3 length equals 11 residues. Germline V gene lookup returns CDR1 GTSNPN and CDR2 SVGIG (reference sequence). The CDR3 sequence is CAWSLGGKKSF. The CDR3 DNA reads TGTGCCTGGAGTCTGGGAGGCAAGAAGAGCTTC. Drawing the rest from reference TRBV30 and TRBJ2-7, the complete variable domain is SQTIHQWPATLVQPVGSPLSLECTVEGTSNPNLYWYRQAAGRGLQLLFYSVGIGQISSEVPQNLSASRPQDRQFILSSKKLLLSDSGFYLCAWSLGGKKSFGPGTRLTVT.

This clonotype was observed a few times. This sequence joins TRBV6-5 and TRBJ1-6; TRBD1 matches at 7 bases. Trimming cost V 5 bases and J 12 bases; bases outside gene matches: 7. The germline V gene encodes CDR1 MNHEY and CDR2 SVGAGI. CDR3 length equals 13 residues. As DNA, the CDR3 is TGTGCCAGCAGTAACTACAGGGGTGAACCCCTCCACTTT. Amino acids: CASSNYRGEPLHF.

The CDR3 reads CAISDGGHEQYF. The CDR3 DNA is TGTGCCATCAGTGATGGGGGCCACGAGCAGTACTTC. The chain recombines TRBV10-3 with TRBJ2-7, with D perhaps matching TRBD1 (6 bases). Germline CDR1 is ENHRY and CDR2 is SYGVKD. The CDR3 is 12 residues long. Trimming cost V 3 bases and J 5 bases, with 8 bases left between them.

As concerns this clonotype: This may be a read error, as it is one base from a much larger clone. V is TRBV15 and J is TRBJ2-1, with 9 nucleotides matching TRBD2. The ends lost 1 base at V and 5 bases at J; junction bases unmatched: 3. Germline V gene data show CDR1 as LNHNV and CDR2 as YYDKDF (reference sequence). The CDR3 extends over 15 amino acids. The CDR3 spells CATSRVAGENNEQFF. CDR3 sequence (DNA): TGTGCCACCAGCAGAGTAGCGGGAGAAAACAATGAGCAGTTCTTC. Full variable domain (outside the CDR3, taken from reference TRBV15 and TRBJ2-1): DAMVIQNPRYQVTQFGKPVTLSCSQTLNHNVMYWYQQKSSQAPKLLFHYYDKDFNNEADTPDNFQSRRPNTSFCFLDIRSPGLGDTAMYLCATSRVAGENNEQFFGPGTRLTVL.

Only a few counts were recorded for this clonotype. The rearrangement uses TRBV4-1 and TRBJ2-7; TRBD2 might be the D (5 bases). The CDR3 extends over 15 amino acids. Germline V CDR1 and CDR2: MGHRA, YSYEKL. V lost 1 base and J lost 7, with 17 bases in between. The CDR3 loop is CASSQVIVTPGEQYF. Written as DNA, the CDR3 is TGCGCCAGCAGCCAAGTGATAGTGACGCCGGGGGAGCAGTACTTC.

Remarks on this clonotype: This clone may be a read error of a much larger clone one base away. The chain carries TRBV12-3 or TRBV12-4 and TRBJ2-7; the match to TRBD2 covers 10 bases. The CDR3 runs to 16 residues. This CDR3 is CATSDFTSGKYNEQYF. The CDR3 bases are TGTGCCACCAGTGATTTCACTAGCGGGAAATACAATGAGCAGTACTTC.

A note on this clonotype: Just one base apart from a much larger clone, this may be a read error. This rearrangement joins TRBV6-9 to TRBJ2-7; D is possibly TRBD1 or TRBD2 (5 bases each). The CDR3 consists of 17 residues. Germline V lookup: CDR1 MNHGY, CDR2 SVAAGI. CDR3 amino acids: CANSSLMLGTYSYEQYF. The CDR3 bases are TGTGCCAACAGTTCACTCATGTTGGGGACCTACTCCTACGAGCAGTACTTC.

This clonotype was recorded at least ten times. As DNA, the CDR3 is TGCAGTGCTTTTAGCCTGGGATACAATGAGCAGTTCTTC. Encoded protein: CSAFSLGYNEQFF. The rearrangement links TRBV20-1 to TRBJ2-1; the D is unclear. CDR1 DFQATT and CDR2 SNEGSKA come from the germline V gene (reference sequence). This CDR3 spans 13 amino acids. V was pared by 5 bases and J by 4 bases, with 12 bases between.

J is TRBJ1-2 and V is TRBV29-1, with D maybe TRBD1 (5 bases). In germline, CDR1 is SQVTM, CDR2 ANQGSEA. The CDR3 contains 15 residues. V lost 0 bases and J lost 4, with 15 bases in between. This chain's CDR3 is CSVEDRGRGVYGYTF. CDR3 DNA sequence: TGCAGCGTTGAAGATCGAGGGAGGGGCGTCTATGGCTACACCTTC.

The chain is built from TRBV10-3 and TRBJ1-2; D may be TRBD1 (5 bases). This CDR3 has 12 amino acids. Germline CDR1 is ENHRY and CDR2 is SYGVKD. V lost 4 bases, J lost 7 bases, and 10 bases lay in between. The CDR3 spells CAISATGPGYTF. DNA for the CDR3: TGTGCCATCAGTGCTACAGGCCCTGGCTACACCTTC.

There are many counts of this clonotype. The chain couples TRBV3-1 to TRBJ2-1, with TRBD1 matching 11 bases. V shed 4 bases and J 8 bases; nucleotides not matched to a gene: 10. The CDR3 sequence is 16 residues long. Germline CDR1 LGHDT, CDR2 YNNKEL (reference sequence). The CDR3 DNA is TGTGCCAGCAGCCCCCCCCGGGACAGGGGGACGGATGAGCAGTTCTTC. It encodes CASSPPRDRGTDEQFF.

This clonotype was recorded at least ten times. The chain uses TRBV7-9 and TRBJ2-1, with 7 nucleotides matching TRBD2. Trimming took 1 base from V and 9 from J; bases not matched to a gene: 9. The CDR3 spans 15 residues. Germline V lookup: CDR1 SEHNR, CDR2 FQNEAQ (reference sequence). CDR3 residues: CASSLEGAGESEQFF. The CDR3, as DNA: TGTGCCAGCAGCTTAGAAGGGGCGGGAGAGAGTGAGCAGTTCTTC.

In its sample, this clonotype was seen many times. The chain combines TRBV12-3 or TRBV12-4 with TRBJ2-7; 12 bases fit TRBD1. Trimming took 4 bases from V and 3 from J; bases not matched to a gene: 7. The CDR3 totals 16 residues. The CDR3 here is CASSSWGTGGLYEQYF. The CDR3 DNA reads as TGTGCCAGCAGTTCCTGGGGGACAGGGGGCCTCTACGAGCAGTACTTC.

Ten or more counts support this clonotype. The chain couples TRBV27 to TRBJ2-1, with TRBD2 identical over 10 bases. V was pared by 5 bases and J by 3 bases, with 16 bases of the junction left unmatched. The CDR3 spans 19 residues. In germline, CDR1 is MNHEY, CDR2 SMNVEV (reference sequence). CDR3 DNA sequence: TGTGCCAGCAGTCCCCCTCGCACTAGCGGGACCCTTATCTACAATGAGCAGTTCTTC. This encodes CASSPPRTSGTLIYNEQFF.

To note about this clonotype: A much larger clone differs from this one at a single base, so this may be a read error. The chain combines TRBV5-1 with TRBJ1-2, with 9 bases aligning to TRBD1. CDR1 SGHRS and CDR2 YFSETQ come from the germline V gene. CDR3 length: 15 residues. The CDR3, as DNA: TGCGCCAGCAGCCGGAAGACCGGACAGGGGACTGGCTGCACCTTC. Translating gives CASSRKTGQGTGCTF.

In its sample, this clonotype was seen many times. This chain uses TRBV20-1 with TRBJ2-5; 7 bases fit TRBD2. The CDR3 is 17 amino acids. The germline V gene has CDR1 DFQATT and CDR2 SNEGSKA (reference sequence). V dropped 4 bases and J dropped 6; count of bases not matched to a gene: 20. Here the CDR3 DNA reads TGCAGTGCTATGGGGGTAGCGGGCCAAACGGGGCTGAAGACCCAGTACTTC. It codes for CSAMGVAGQTGLKTQYF.

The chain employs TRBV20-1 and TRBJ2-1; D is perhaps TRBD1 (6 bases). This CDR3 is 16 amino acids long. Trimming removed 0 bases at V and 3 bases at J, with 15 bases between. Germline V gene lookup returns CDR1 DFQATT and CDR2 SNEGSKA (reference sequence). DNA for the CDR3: TGCAGTGCTAGAGAACTACAGGGTCTCCACTACAATGAGCAGTTCTTC. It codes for CSARELQGLHYNEQFF.

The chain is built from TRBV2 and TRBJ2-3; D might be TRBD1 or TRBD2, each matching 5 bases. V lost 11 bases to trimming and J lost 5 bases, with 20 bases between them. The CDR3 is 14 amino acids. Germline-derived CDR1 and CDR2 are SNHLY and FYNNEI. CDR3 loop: CASRDPLGLDTQYF. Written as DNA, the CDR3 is TGTGCCTCCCGGGACCCTCTGGGCTTAGATACGCAGTATTTT.

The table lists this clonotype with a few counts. This CDR3 reads CASGEGEPEAFF. CDR3 nucleotides: TGTGCTAGTGGTGAGGGAGAACCTGAAGCTTTCTTT. The chain links TRBV12-5 to TRBJ1-1; no firm D call. Trimming left V 5 bases short and J 6 bases short, with 10 bases between. The V gene's germline CDR1 is LGHNT and CDR2 FRNRAP. This CDR3 has 12 residues.

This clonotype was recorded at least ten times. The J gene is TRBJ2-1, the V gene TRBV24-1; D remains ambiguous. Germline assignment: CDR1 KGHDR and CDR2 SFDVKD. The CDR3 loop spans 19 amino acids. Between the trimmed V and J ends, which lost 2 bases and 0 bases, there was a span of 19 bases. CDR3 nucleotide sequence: TGTGCCACCAGTGATTACACTACTGGAGCCGGGTCCTCCTACAATGAGCAGTTCTTC. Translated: CATSDYTTGAGSSYNEQFF.

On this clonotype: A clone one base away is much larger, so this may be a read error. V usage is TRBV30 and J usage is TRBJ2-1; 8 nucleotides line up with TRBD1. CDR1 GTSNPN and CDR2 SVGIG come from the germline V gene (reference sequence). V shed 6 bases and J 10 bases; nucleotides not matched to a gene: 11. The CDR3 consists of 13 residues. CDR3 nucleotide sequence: TGTGCCTGTCCGGGACAGGTTATCTACGAGCAGTTCTTC. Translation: CACPGQVIYEQFF.

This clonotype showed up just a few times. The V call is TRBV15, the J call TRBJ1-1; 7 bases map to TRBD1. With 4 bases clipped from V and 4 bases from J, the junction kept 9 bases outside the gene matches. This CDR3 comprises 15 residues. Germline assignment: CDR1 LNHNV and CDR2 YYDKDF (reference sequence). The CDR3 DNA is TGTGCCACCAGCACGAGGGACAGAATGTCCACTGAAGCTTTCTTT. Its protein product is CATSTRDRMSTEAFF. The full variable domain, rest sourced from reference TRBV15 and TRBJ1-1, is DAMVIQNPRYQVTQFGKPVTLSCSQTLNHNVMYWYQQKSSQAPKLLFHYYDKDFNNEADTPDNFQSRRPNTSFCFLDIRSPGLGDTAMYLCATSTRDRMSTEAFFGQGTRLTVV.

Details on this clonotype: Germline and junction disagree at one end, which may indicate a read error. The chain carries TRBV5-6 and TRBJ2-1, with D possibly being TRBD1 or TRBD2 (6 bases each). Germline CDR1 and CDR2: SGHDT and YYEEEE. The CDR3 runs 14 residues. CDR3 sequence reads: CASSLGVEGEERFF. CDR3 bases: TGTGCCAGCAGCTTGGGCGTCGAGGGGGAGGAGCGGTTCTTC.